Shown below are 25 T cell receptor beta chains from a single sample sequenced in a study of a mutant IDH1 vaccine in newly diagnosed glioma. TCRdb's copy holds only in-frame clones and misses some; the assay was immunoSEQ multiplex PCR. The top ten clones hold roughly 19% of a sample with 30,000 or so clones, more than 65% of them seen once. Time point given: baseline, week 1 (first vaccination visit). The sample's treatment: pre-vaccination baseline after standard-of-care therapy. The input for sequencing was PBMCs, taken from a glioma patient treated with radiotherapy, temozolomide or both. The receptors shown here come from a man aged 25-45 years with glioma.

The genes are TRBV2 and TRBJ2-1, with 8 bases fitting TRBD1. Germline values: CDR1 SNHLY, CDR2 FYNNEI. The CDR3 length is 16 residues. V shed 5 bases, J shed 0 bases, and the junction held 6 bases outside the gene matches. The CDR3 here is CASSIGDRSSYNEQFF. DNA for the CDR3: TGTGCCAGCAGTATCGGGGACAGGAGCTCCTACAATGAGCAGTTCTTC.

This clone has only a few counts. The chain couples TRBV11-1 to TRBJ2-7, with 8 bases fitting TRBD1. The V gene end was trimmed by 2 bases and the J gene end by 4 bases; junction bases not matched to a gene: 10. This CDR3 contains 16 residues. Germline-derived CDR1 and CDR2 are SGHAT and FQDESV (reference sequence). CDR3 in DNA: TGTGCCAGCAGCTTAAACCCCGGACAGGGCCGATACGAGCAGTACTTC. Its translation is CASSLNPGQGRYEQYF.

This sequence joins TRBV7-2 and TRBJ2-2; a possible D gene is TRBD1 (6 bases). The V end was cut by 3 bases, the J end by 5 bases, with 22 bases between. CDR1 and CDR2 (germline): SGHTA, FQGNSA. CDR3 length: 18 residues. The CDR3 reads CASSLIATGRIGTGELFF. The CDR3, as DNA: TGTGCCAGCAGCTTGATTGCGACAGGTCGGATAGGTACCGGGGAGCTGTTTTTT.

The J gene is TRBJ1-4, the V gene TRBV6-4; D is unclear. CDR3 length equals 14 residues. The germline V gene encodes CDR1 MRHNA and CDR2 SNTAGT. Trimming removed 0 bases at V and 7 bases at J, with 9 bases between. CDR3 nucleotides: TGTGCCAGCAGTGACTCGATCCGGAGTGAAAAACTGTTTTTT. This translates into CASSDSIRSEKLFF.

This clone was found a few times. J is TRBJ1-1 and V is TRBV7-9, with a tentative D call TRBD1 (6 bases). The germline V gene encodes CDR1 SEHNR and CDR2 FQNEAQ (reference sequence). Trimming stripped 8 bases from V and 4 bases from J, with 14 bases between. The CDR3 is made up of 13 amino acids. The CDR3 spells CASVEGGATEAFF. The DNA of the CDR3 is TGTGCCAGCGTCGAGGGGGGAGCCACTGAAGCTTTCTTT. Filled out from reference TRBV7-9 and TRBJ1-1, the complete variable domain reads DTGVSQNPRHKITKRGQNVTFRCDPISEHNRLYWYRQTLGQGPEFLTYFQNEAQLEKSRLLSDRFSAERPKGSFSTLEIQRTEQGDSAMYLCASVEGGATEAFFGQGTRLTVV.

The CDR3 loop reads CSVGKAGQGGETQYF. CDR3 coding DNA: TGCAGCGTGGGGAAAGCGGGACAGGGAGGGGAGACCCAGTACTTC. The chain employs TRBV29-1 and TRBJ2-5, with TRBD1 matching 9 bases. Germline V gene data show CDR1 as SQVTM and CDR2 as ANQGSEA. The CDR3 sequence is 15 residues long. V lost 6 bases, J lost 5 bases, and 13 bases stayed unmatched.

This clone was recorded only once. J is TRBJ1-5 and V is TRBV7-9; no firm D call. Germline V gene sequence: CDR1 SEHNR, CDR2 FQNEAQ (reference sequence). This CDR3 has 15 residues. Trimming removed 2 bases from V and 0 bases from J, with 8 bases in between. CDR3 in amino acids: CASSLLGDSNQPQHF. For the CDR3, the DNA is TGTGCCAGCAGCTTACTTGGGGATAGCAATCAGCCCCAGCATTTT.

The chain employs TRBV5-6 and TRBJ1-4, with a tentative D call TRBD1 (5 bases). This CDR3 is 15 amino acids long. V lost 0 bases to trimming and J lost 8 bases, with 14 bases between them. Germline V gene lookup returns CDR1 SGHDT and CDR2 YYEEEE. The CDR3 DNA reads as TGTGCCAGCAGCTTGGCAGTTCAGGGAGGGGAAAAACTGTTTTTT. Protein: CASSLAVQGGEKLFF.

The genes are TRBV6-6 and TRBJ2-2, with TRBD1 matching over 10 bases. CDR1 and CDR2 from the germline V gene are MNHNY and SVGAGI (reference sequence). V shed 4 bases, J shed 4 bases, and the junction held 6 bases outside the gene matches. The CDR3 spans 16 residues. This CDR3 is CASSWTGGTGTGELFF. The CDR3 DNA sequence: TGTGCCAGCAGTTGGACAGGGGGAACCGGCACCGGGGAGCTGTTTTTT.

This sequence joins TRBV11-2 and TRBJ1-4; the D gene is possibly TRBD1 (5 bases). Trimming left V 4 bases short and J 7 bases short, with 16 bases between. The CDR3 runs to 15 residues. Per the germline V gene, CDR1 is SGHAT and CDR2 is FQNNGV. The CDR3 nucleotides are TGTGCCAGCAGCTCACGGACATGGAGGGTTGAAAAACTGTTTTTT. This translates into CASSSRTWRVEKLFF.

This clone was found a few times. The rearrangement links TRBV19 to TRBJ2-5; maybe TRBD1 (6 bases). Trimming cost V 3 bases and J 1 base, with 12 bases left between them. The CDR3 consists of 15 residues. Germline CDR1 and CDR2: LNHDA and SQIVND (reference sequence). The CDR3: CASSIGQGSQETQYF. CDR3 bases: TGTGCCAGTAGTATCGGTCAGGGGAGCCAAGAGACCCAGTACTTC.

V is TRBV25-1 and J is TRBJ1-3; possibly TRBD1 for D (5 bases). Trimming cost V 4 bases and J 4 bases, with 5 bases left between them. This CDR3 spans 12 amino acids. CDR1 is MGHDK, CDR2 SYGVNS, per germline. DNA for the CDR3: TGTGCCAGCAGTGGGGGGGGAAACACCATATATTTT. Encoded protein: CASSGGGNTIYF.

The V call is TRBV9, the J call TRBJ2-2; the match to TRBD2 covers 16 bases. This CDR3 is built from 22 residues. Germline CDR1 and CDR2: SGDLS and YYNGEE. Trimming removed 1 base from V and 5 bases from J; junction bases left unmatched: 17. The DNA of the CDR3 is TGTGCCAGCAGCGTAATGCGAGGGACTAGCGGGGGGGAGGGTTCGCGGACCGGGGAGCTGTTTTTT. Its translation is CASSVMRGTSGGEGSRTGELFF.

CDR3 sequence reads: CASSPPMGQGSLGAFF. The CDR3 nucleotides read TGTGCCAGCTCACCTCCGATGGGACAGGGGTCTCTAGGAGCTTTCTTT. The genes are TRBV18 and TRBJ1-1; 10 nucleotides line up with TRBD1. The CDR3 totals 16 residues. The V gene end was trimmed by 3 bases and the J gene end by 10 bases; junction bases not matched to a gene: 14. Germline CDR1 KGHSH, CDR2 LQKENI.

CDR3 region: CASSPDLFTVGNEQFF. The DNA for the CDR3 is TGTGCCAGCAGCCCGGACCTCTTCACGGTGGGCAATGAGCAGTTCTTC. This chain uses TRBV5-5 with TRBJ2-1; unclear D gene. This CDR3 comprises 16 residues. Germline CDR1 and CDR2: SGHKS and YYEKEE (reference sequence). The ends were cut back, 4 bases at V and 6 bases at J, with 20 bases in the middle.

The chain has TRBV6-5 and TRBJ1-2; 8 nucleotides line up with TRBD1. This CDR3 region has 16 residues. The germline gives CDR1 MNHEY, CDR2 SVGAGI. V gave up 2 bases and J gave up 6 bases; unmatched junction bases: 11. CDR3 bases: TGTGCCAGCAGTTACGGCCCGGGGACAGGAATCCATGGCTACACCTTC. It specifies CASSYGPGTGIHGYTF.

The chain has TRBV14 and TRBJ2-2; a weak D match, TRBD1 (5 bases). Trimming pared 2 bases from V and 0 bases from J, leaving 10 bases between. Germline V gene sequence: CDR1 SGHDN, CDR2 FVKESK. The CDR3 extends over 16 amino acids. CDR3: CASSQRTNANTGELFF. In DNA, the CDR3 is TGTGCCAGCAGCCAAAGGACAAACGCGAACACCGGGGAGCTGTTTTTT.

V usage is TRBV2 and J usage is TRBJ2-1; TRBD2 matches at 8 bases. The length of the CDR3 is 15 residues. CDR1 SNHLY and CDR2 FYNNEI come from the germline V gene. V gave up 6 bases and J gave up 9 bases; unmatched junction bases: 13. The CDR3 nucleotides are TGTGCCAGCAGCCAAGGGTCGGGAGGGCCCGGTGAGCAGTTCTTC. Its translation is CASSQGSGGPGEQFF.

In DNA, the CDR3 is TGTGCCTGGAGAAAGGGGGCCGGGGGCACTGAAGCTTTCTTT. This translates into CAWRKGAGGTEAFF. The chain carries TRBV30 and TRBJ1-1, with 7 bases identical to TRBD1. The germline V gene encodes CDR1 GTSNPN and CDR2 SVGIG (reference sequence). This CDR3 contains 14 residues. V dropped 3 bases and J dropped 4; count of bases not matched to a gene: 8.

Of note for this clone: Other nucleotide sequences in the sample specify the same CDR3. The chain joins TRBV5-1 to TRBJ1-5; no reliable D call. Germline loops: CDR1 SGHRS, CDR2 YFSETQ. The CDR3 covers 13 residues. Trimming took 4 bases from V and 9 from J, leaving 14 bases between them. The CDR3 is CASSLRSGRPQHF. In nucleotides, the CDR3 is TGCGCCAGCAGCCTGAGGTCCGGGCGGCCCCAGCATTTT.

The V call is TRBV5-1, the J call TRBJ2-6, with D unresolved. CDR1 is SGHRS, CDR2 YFSETQ, per germline. There are 14 residues in the CDR3. The V gene lost 4 bases and the J gene lost 1 base, with 6 bases spanning the gap. The CDR3 spells CASSTTSGANVLTF. As DNA, the CDR3 is TGCGCCAGCAGCACGACTTCTGGGGCCAACGTCCTGACTTTC. Combining the CDR3 with reference TRBV5-1 and TRBJ2-6 gives the whole variable domain KAGVTQTPRYLIKTRGQQVTLSCSPISGHRSVSWYQQTPGQGLQFLFEYFSETQRNKGNFPGRFSGRQFSNSRSEMNVSTLELGDSALYLCASSTTSGANVLTFGAGSRLTVL.

This clone appeared a few times. J is TRBJ1-2 and V is TRBV6-1, with 8 bases lining up with TRBD1. CDR3 size: 15 residues. Germline-derived CDR1 and CDR2 are MNHNS and SASEGT. After removal of 4 bases from V and 4 bases from J, the junction contained 8 bases not matched to a gene. The CDR3 is CASSAQGAAIYGYTF. The CDR3 nucleotides read TGTGCCAGCAGTGCCCAGGGGGCTGCTATCTATGGCTACACCTTC.

This clone has a handful of counts. The rearrangement joins TRBV6-5 to TRBJ1-1; the D is unclear. The CDR3 runs to 16 residues. CDR1 MNHEY and CDR2 SVGAGI come from the germline V gene. V lost 2 bases and J 0 bases, leaving 13 bases between the germline ends. The DNA of the CDR3 is TGTGCCAGCAGTTACAGCGTCAGGAGCCTGAACACTGAAGCTTTCTTT. This encodes CASSYSVRSLNTEAFF.

The V and J genes are TRBV5-1 and TRBJ1-3; D not certain. The V end was cut by 3 bases, the J end by 0 bases, with 4 bases between. Germline V gene lookup returns CDR1 SGHRS and CDR2 YFSETQ. This CDR3 region has 13 residues. This CDR3 is CASSSGSGNTIYF. CDR3 DNA sequence: TGCGCCAGCAGCTCGGGCTCTGGAAACACCATATATTTT.

The chain uses TRBV5-1 and TRBJ1-2; the match to TRBD1 covers 8 bases. This CDR3 is built from 16 residues. Unmatched junction bases numbered 12, after V lost 4 bases and J lost 4 bases. The germline V gene has CDR1 SGHRS and CDR2 YFSETQ. The CDR3 DNA follows: TGCGCCAGCAGCAAAACCTCGACAGGGGTTAGCTATGGCTACACCTTC. It specifies CASSKTSTGVSYGYTF.